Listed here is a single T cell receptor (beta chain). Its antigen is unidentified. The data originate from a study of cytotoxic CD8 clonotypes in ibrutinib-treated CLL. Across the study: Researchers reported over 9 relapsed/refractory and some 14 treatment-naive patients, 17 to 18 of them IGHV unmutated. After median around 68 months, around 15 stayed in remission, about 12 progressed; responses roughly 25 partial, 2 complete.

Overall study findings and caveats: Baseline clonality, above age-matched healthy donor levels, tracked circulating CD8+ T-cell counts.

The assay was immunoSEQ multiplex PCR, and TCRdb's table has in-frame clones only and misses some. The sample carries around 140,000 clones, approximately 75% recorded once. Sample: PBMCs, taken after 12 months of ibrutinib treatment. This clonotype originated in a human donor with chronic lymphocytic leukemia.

CDR3 bases: TGTGCCAGTAGTATATTGGGACAGGGGAATTACGAGCAGTACTTC. Encoded protein: CASSILGQGNYEQYF. The rearrangement uses TRBV19 and TRBJ2-7; 10 bases align to TRBD1. The trim removed 2 bases at V and 4 bases at J, leaving 5 bases unmatched. CDR1 and CDR2 from the germline V gene are LNHDA and SQIVND (reference sequence). The CDR3 extends over 15 amino acids.